The clone carrying this T cell receptor beta chain was detected many times. The data are from a study of breast tumors, draining lymph nodes, adjacent tissues. Between the trimmed V and J ends, which lost 0 bases and 1 base, there was a span of 10 bases. This CDR3 spans 16 amino acids. The germline CDR1 and CDR2 sequences are ENHRY and SYGVKD. In TCRdb, the multiplex PCR reads were re-called with MiXCR into one record per CDR3 protein. The table shows a few hundred thousand distinct CDR3 sequences, with less than 45% occurring only once. Samples came from axillary lymph nodes draining the breast cancer.

Sequencing used axillary lymph node tissue. The rearrangement uses TRBV10-3 and TRBJ1-3; D is undetermined. The receptor comes from a female donor with breast cancer. Some clones in this sample may be carry-over from other donors' samples. In DNA, the CDR3 is TGTGCCATCAGTGAGTCGTGGGGATTTTCTGGAAACACCATATATTTT. Protein product: CAISESWGFSGNTIYF.